The 32 T cell receptor beta chains presented below share a single source sample, sequenced in a study of blood T cell repertoires in COVID-19. Some clones are missing from TCRdb's copy, which holds only in-frame ones; the method was immunoSEQ multiplex PCR. The sample shows roughly 300,000 clones, around 90% of them seen only once. The sequenced sample consisted of peripheral blood. These receptors were obtained from a woman in her 30s with COVID-19, enrolled during active disease.

This chain connects TRBV28 to TRBJ1-1; possible D gene TRBD1, 5 bases. Germline CDR1 MDHEN, CDR2 SYDVKM. The length of the CDR3 is 15 residues. Trimming shortened V by 5 bases and J by 2 bases, and 15 bases separated the two germline ends. The CDR3 DNA reads as TGTGCCAGCAGTCCCCTGACAGATTCAAACACTGAAGCTTTCTTT. It specifies CASSPLTDSNTEAFF.

The J gene is TRBJ1-2, the V gene TRBV27; no definite D call. V was pared by 3 bases and J by 0 bases, with 11 bases between. Germline CDR1 reads MNHEY; CDR2 reads SMNVEV (reference sequence). This CDR3 contains 15 residues. The CDR3 spells CASSFSGLANYGYTF. The CDR3 DNA follows: TGTGCCAGCAGTTTTAGTGGGCTTGCTAACTATGGCTACACCTTC.

The chain is built from TRBV6-4 and TRBJ2-3, with D tentatively TRBD1 (5 bases). This CDR3 spans 15 amino acids. Trimming took off 0 bases at V and 4 bases at J, with 11 bases between the two ends. Germline V gene sequence: CDR1 MRHNA, CDR2 SNTAGT. The CDR3 region is CASSDSPGSSDTQYF. The CDR3 DNA reads as TGTGCCAGCAGTGACTCTCCAGGGTCCTCAGATACGCAGTATTTT.

The chain couples TRBV28 to TRBJ1-5, with D hard to call. This CDR3 comprises 13 residues. The V end was cut by 6 bases, the J end by 6 bases, with 12 bases between. The germline V gene encodes CDR1 MDHEN and CDR2 SYDVKM. The CDR3 DNA follows: TGTGCCAGCAGCTCGAGGGCCGGTCAGCCCCAGCATTTT. This gives the protein CASSSRAGQPQHF.

Turning to this clone: The sample carries other DNA sequences with the same CDR3. The gene calls are TRBV5-1 and TRBJ2-7; 11 positions match TRBD2. J was trimmed by 0 bases and V by 4 bases; bases with no gene match: 3. The CDR3 length is 15 residues. Looked up from germline, CDR1 is SGHRS and CDR2 is YFSETQ. The DNA of the CDR3 is TGCGCCAGCAGCCCAACTAGCGGGAGCTCCTACGAGCAGTACTTC. It specifies CASSPTSGSSYEQYF.

A remark on this clone: This sample includes further DNA sequences coding for the same CDR3. The CDR3 protein is CASSPGGYEQYF. In DNA, the CDR3 is TGTGCCAGCTCACCAGGCGGTTACGAGCAGTACTTC. V gene TRBV18 combines with J gene TRBJ2-7, with D hard to call. V gave up 2 bases and J gave up 4 bases, with 6 bases separating them. The germline V gene has CDR1 KGHSH and CDR2 LQKENI. CDR3 size: 12 residues.

The J gene is TRBJ1-5, the V gene TRBV3-1 (or the pseudogene TRBV3-2); a weak D match, TRBD1 (6 bases). V lost 5 bases and J lost 0, with 11 bases in between. The germline gives CDR1 LGHDT, CDR2 YNNKEL (reference sequence). The CDR3 is made up of 15 amino acids. Written as DNA, the CDR3 is TGTGCCAGCAGCATGACAGGCGATAGCAATCAGCCCCAGCATTTT. Protein sequence: CASSMTGDSNQPQHF.

The rearrangement joins TRBV28 to TRBJ1-2; 7 bases are shared with TRBD1. The CDR3 extends over 17 amino acids. V was pared by 4 bases and J by 0 bases, with 11 bases of the junction left unmatched. The germline CDR1 and CDR2 sequences are MDHEN and SYDVKM. CDR3 loop: CASSSSGTEKANYGYTF. CDR3 DNA: TGTGCCAGCAGTTCCTCCGGGACAGAGAAAGCTAACTATGGCTACACCTTC.

The chain couples TRBV4-1 to TRBJ2-6; TRBD2 is a possible D gene (6 bases). There are 19 residues in the CDR3. Trimming cost V 6 bases and J 0 bases, with 21 bases left between them. CDR1 MGHRA and CDR2 YSYEKL come from the germline V gene. The CDR3 coding sequence is TGCGCCAGCAGTCCAGCTGGGGGACTGACAAGCTCTGGGGCCAACGTCCTGACTTTC. Amino acids: CASSPAGGLTSSGANVLTF.

This chain connects TRBV2 to TRBJ2-7; the match to TRBD2 covers 8 bases. Trimming at V came to 7 bases and at J to 3 bases, leaving 5 bases not matched to a gene. This CDR3 comprises 13 residues. Germline CDR1 SNHLY, CDR2 FYNNEI. CDR3 amino acids: CASKGLAGYEQYF. The DNA for the CDR3 is TGTGCCAGCAAAGGACTAGCCGGCTACGAGCAGTACTTC.

The chain links TRBV7-9 to TRBJ1-5; D remains ambiguous. The V and J ends lost 5 bases and 7 bases respectively, with 9 bases between them. The CDR3 is 12 amino acids. Germline V gives CDR1 SEHNR, CDR2 FQNEAQ (reference sequence). The DNA of the CDR3 is TGTGCCAGCAGCAGATGGGAGCAGCCCCAGCATTTT. Amino acids: CASSRWEQPQHF.

V is TRBV28 and J is TRBJ2-7, with D maybe TRBD2 (6 bases). Germline CDR1 reads MDHEN; CDR2 reads SYDVKM. This CDR3 is built from 16 residues. The germline V and J ends were trimmed by 6 bases and 0 bases, with 18 bases remaining between them. The CDR3 reads CASSHSRAGSSYEQYF. CDR3 bases: TGTGCCAGCAGCCACTCCCGTGCGGGGAGCTCCTACGAGCAGTACTTC.

The rearrangement uses TRBV27 and TRBJ2-5; TRBD1 matches 7 bases. Germline trimming cut 5 bases from V and 3 bases from J; bases unmatched to any gene: 6. This CDR3 has 14 amino acids. Germline assignment: CDR1 MNHEY and CDR2 SMNVEV (reference sequence). The CDR3 protein is CASSLLGGEETQYF. In DNA, the CDR3 is TGTGCCAGCAGTCTGCTAGGGGGCGAAGAGACCCAGTACTTC.

The chain employs TRBV10-3 and TRBJ2-2; weak D call: TRBD2 (5 bases). V lost 10 bases and J lost 7, with 16 bases in between. There are 13 residues in the CDR3. Germline V lookup: CDR1 ENHRY, CDR2 SYGVKD. CDR3 loop: CATEGGSGGELFF. The DNA of the CDR3 is TGTGCCACCGAAGGAGGCTCTGGCGGGGAGCTGTTTTTT.

The chain recombines TRBV6-2 or TRBV6-3 with TRBJ1-5; a weak D match, TRBD1 (6 bases). The CDR3 runs 13 residues. Germline V gene data show CDR1 as MNHEY and CDR2 as SVGEGT. The V and J ends lost 2 bases and 6 bases respectively, with 8 bases between them. The CDR3 nucleotides are TGTGCCAGCAGTTACGTAGGGGGTCAGCCCCAGCATTTT. It encodes CASSYVGGQPQHF.

V gene TRBV5-1 combines with J gene TRBJ2-7; D is unresolved. CDR3 length: 15 amino acids. V gave up 0 bases and J gave up 2 bases, with 12 bases separating them. The germline V gene encodes CDR1 SGHRS and CDR2 YFSETQ. The CDR3 reads CASSLVSPGTYEQYF. The CDR3 region has the DNA TGCGCCAGCAGCTTGGTATCACCTGGCACCTACGAGCAGTACTTC.

The J gene is TRBJ2-3, the V gene TRBV11-2, with D possibly being TRBD2 (6 bases). Per the germline V gene, CDR1 is SGHAT and CDR2 is FQNNGV. V lost 5 bases and J 3 bases, leaving 15 bases between the germline ends. This CDR3 has 15 residues. The CDR3 here is CASSLRGAGTDTQYF. CDR3 in DNA: TGTGCCAGCAGCCTCCGCGGGGCGGGAACAGATACGCAGTATTTT.

V gene TRBV18 combines with J gene TRBJ2-5, with 9 positions matching TRBD1. The CDR3 contains 16 residues. CDR1 and CDR2 (germline): KGHSH, LQKENI. With 0 bases clipped from V and 4 bases from J, the junction kept 6 bases outside the gene matches. The CDR3 region is CASSPPQGQGIETQYF. The CDR3 DNA is TGTGCCAGCTCACCACCGCAGGGACAGGGAATAGAGACCCAGTACTTC. The complete variable domain, with remaining parts taken from reference TRBV18 and TRBJ2-5, reads NAGVMQNPRHLVRRRGQEARLRCSPMKGHSHVYWYRQLPEEGLKFMVYLQKENIIDESGMPKERFSAEFPKEGPSILRIQQVVRGDSAAYFCASSPPQGQGIETQYFGPGTRLLVL.

This clone was picked up one time. The chain recombines TRBV10-3 with TRBJ1-3; D is perhaps TRBD1 (6 bases). V lost 3 bases, J lost 2 bases, and 14 bases lay in between. The germline V gene has CDR1 ENHRY and CDR2 SYGVKD. The CDR3 consists of 16 residues. CDR3 in amino acids: CAISDLDRSPGNTIYF. The CDR3 DNA reads TGTGCCATCAGTGACCTAGACAGGTCGCCTGGAAACACCATATATTTT.

This clone has a single count. V usage is TRBV20-1 and J usage is TRBJ2-1; TRBD1 agrees at 11 bases. The V segment lost 3 bases and the J segment 0 bases; nucleotides outside the gene matches: 4. Germline V gene data show CDR1 as DFQATT and CDR2 as SNEGSKA (reference sequence). The CDR3 spans 16 residues. CDR3 region: CSASRDRGFSYNEQFF. In DNA form, the CDR3 reads TGCAGTGCTAGTAGGGACAGGGGGTTCTCCTACAATGAGCAGTTCTTC.

The chain joins TRBV9 to TRBJ1-5; D is undetermined. The CDR3 totals 14 residues. The ends were cut back, 0 bases at V and 0 bases at J, with 4 bases in the middle. Per germline, CDR1 SGDLS and CDR2 YYNGEE. CDR3 DNA: TGTGCCAGCAGCGTAGGCGATAGCAATCAGCCCCAGCATTTT. Encoded protein: CASSVGDSNQPQHF.

The chain links TRBV10-3 to TRBJ2-1; 8 positions match TRBD2. V shed 2 bases, J shed 5 bases, and the junction held 5 bases outside the gene matches. This CDR3 is built from 15 residues. Germline values: CDR1 ENHRY, CDR2 SYGVKD. The CDR3: CAISERGLVDNEQFF. In nucleotides, the CDR3 is TGTGCCATCAGTGAGCGGGGACTAGTTGACAATGAGCAGTTCTTC.

The V call is TRBV28, the J call TRBJ1-4, with TRBD1 identical over 8 bases. Looked up from germline, CDR1 is MDHEN and CDR2 is SYDVKM. Trimming took 5 bases from V and 7 from J; bases not matched to a gene: 6. This CDR3 is built from 14 residues. The CDR3 sequence: CASSPWTGSEKLFF. As DNA, the CDR3 is TGTGCCAGCAGTCCCTGGACAGGGAGTGAAAAACTGTTTTTT. Full variable domain (missing parts from reference TRBV28 and TRBJ1-4): DVKVTQSSRYLVKRTGEKVFLECVQDMDHENMFWYRQDPGLGLRLIYFSYDVKMKEKGDIPEGYSVSREKKERFSLILESASTNQTSMYLCASSPWTGSEKLFFGSGTQLSVL.

The chain employs TRBV5-4 and TRBJ2-5; tentatively, D is TRBD2 (5 bases). Trimming pared 5 bases from V and 5 bases from J, leaving 10 bases between. Germline V gene sequence: CDR1 SGHNT, CDR2 YYREEE (reference sequence). This CDR3 is built from 12 residues. The CDR3 loop is CASRKDWETQYF. The CDR3 DNA reads TGTGCCAGCAGGAAGGACTGGGAGACCCAGTACTTC. The full variable domain, in which reference TRBV5-4 and TRBJ2-5 provide the parts outside the CDR3, is ETGVTQSPTHLIKTRGQQVTLRCSSQSGHNTVSWYQQALGQGPQFIFQYYREEENGRGNFPPRFSGLQFPNYSSELNVNALELDDSALYLCASRKDWETQYFGPGTRLLVL.

The genes are TRBV19 and TRBJ1-2; 9 bases agree with TRBD1. The CDR3 contains 14 residues. With 5 bases clipped from V and 4 bases from J, the junction kept 5 bases outside the gene matches. Germline lookup yields CDR1 LNHDA and CDR2 SQIVND (reference sequence). Here the CDR3 DNA reads TGTGCCAGTAGTCTCGGACAGGGGACCTATGGCTACACCTTC. This translates into CASSLGQGTYGYTF.

This clone has a handful of counts. V gene TRBV19 combines with J gene TRBJ1-5, with D possibly being TRBD1 (5 bases). V lost 6 bases to trimming and J lost 0 bases, with 12 bases between them. The CDR3 covers 15 residues. In germline, CDR1 is LNHDA, CDR2 SQIVND (reference sequence). CDR3 coding DNA: TGTGCCAGTAGGTACTCCCAGGGTAGCAATCAGCCCCAGCATTTT. This gives the protein CASRYSQGSNQPQHF.

The chain has TRBV4-1 and TRBJ2-7; D is possibly TRBD1 (6 bases). Trimming took off 4 bases at V and 5 bases at J, with 21 bases between the two ends. The length of the CDR3 is 16 residues. Germline CDR1 and CDR2: MGHRA and YSYEKL. The CDR3 DNA sequence: TGCGCCAGCAGCCCGAGACAGCTAGGGGGTCTTCACGAGCAGTACTTC. It yields the protein CASSPRQLGGLHEQYF.

The chain links TRBV5-1 to TRBJ1-1, with unresolved D. Deletions cut 4 bases from V and 2 bases from J, with 12 bases between. This CDR3 spans 14 amino acids. Germline loops: CDR1 SGHRS, CDR2 YFSETQ. The CDR3: CASSTRADNTEAFF. DNA for the CDR3: TGCGCCAGCAGCACGCGCGCGGATAACACTGAAGCTTTCTTT.

This CDR3 is CASSYSPGGQPQHF. The CDR3 DNA is TGTGCCAGCAGTTATTCCCCCGGGGGTCAGCCCCAGCATTTT. The rearrangement uses TRBV6-2 or TRBV6-3 and TRBJ1-5; weak D call: TRBD1 (5 bases). The V end lost 3 bases, the J end lost 6 bases, and 12 bases lay between the germline ends. The germline gives CDR1 MNHEY, CDR2 SVGEGT. The CDR3 length is 14 residues.

J is TRBJ2-7 and V is TRBV6-5, with TRBD2 as a possible D gene (5 bases). Germline CDR1 MNHEY, CDR2 SVGAGI. This CDR3 is 15 amino acids long. The V end was cut by 0 bases, the J end by 7 bases, with 16 bases between. CDR3 in DNA: TGTGCCAGCAGTTACTCGTTCCAGGCCGCGGGTGAGCAGTACTTC. Its translation: CASSYSFQAAGEQYF.

The rearrangement uses TRBV7-6 and TRBJ2-1; D gene uncertain. CDR1 is SGHVS and CDR2 is FNYEAQ in the germline V gene. The CDR3 has 15 residues. V was trimmed by 0 bases and J by 0 bases, leaving 6 bases between them. CDR3 region: CASSLARSSYNEQFF. The CDR3 DNA is TGTGCCAGCAGCTTAGCTAGGAGCTCCTACAATGAGCAGTTCTTC.

Only a few counts were recorded for this clone. V usage is TRBV18 and J usage is TRBJ2-7; 7 nucleotides agree with TRBD1. CDR1 is KGHSH, CDR2 LQKENI, per germline. With V trimmed by 8 bases and J by 1 base, 11 bases remained unmatched. The CDR3 loop spans 15 amino acids. The CDR3 sequence is CASTLDRDGSYEQYF. The CDR3 DNA reads TGTGCCAGCACCCTAGACAGGGATGGATCCTACGAGCAGTACTTC.